This is a list of T cell receptor beta chains from one sample in a study of T cell repertoires in cytomegalovirus infection. The antigens for these receptors are not known. Via MiXCR, TCRdb re-called the reads, giving one row per CDR3 protein. This sample carries 830,000 or so distinct CDR3 sequences, around a third of them seen once, and the ten largest clones take approximately 13%. The sample in question was cultured CD8+ T cells from PBMCs, obtained from culture after CMV antigen stimulation. The source of these receptors is a human donor in good health (CMV status not recorded). Some clones in this sample may be carry-over from other donors' samples. The CDR3 runs from the conserved cysteine through the conserved F or W. D genes are given only for firm matches. Clone size, where shown, is once, few, many, or a class for clones that have expanded.

CDR3 DNA | CDR3 protein | D gene | J gene | clone size | V gene
TGTGCCAGCAGCTTAGGACGGATGAACACTGAAGCTTTCTTT | CASSLGRMNTEAFF | NA | TRBJ1-1 | many | TRBV7-9
TGTGCCAGCAGCTCCCGGTACGAGCAGTACTTC | CASSSRYEQYF | NA | TRBJ2-7 | many | TRBV7-2
TGTGCCAGCAGTTCACCTGACTCAATGGGAAACACCATATATTTT | CASSSPDSMGNTIYF | NA | TRBJ1-3 | few | TRBV6-2/TRBV6-3
TGCGCCAGCAGCCAATCCAGGGGGGGCGTAAATGAGCAGTTCTTC | CASSQSRGGVNEQFF | NA | TRBJ2-1 | few | TRBV4-3
TGTGCCAGCAGTCACGGGGGGGGGTACAATGAGCAGTTCTTC | CASSHGGGYNEQFF | TRBD2 | TRBJ2-1 | NA | TRBV6-1
TGCGCCAGCAGCCAAGCCCCCCCGCCGACGAACACTGAAGCTTTCTTT | CASSQAPPPTNTEAFF | NA | TRBJ1-1 | few | TRBV4-1
TGCAGCGTGGCGGGGGAGGGGGTTCACACAGATACGCAGTATTTT | CSVAGEGVHTDTQYF | NA | TRBJ2-3 | NA | TRBV29-1
TGTGCCAGCAGCCAAGGAGGGTACATAGCGGGAGAACGGCAAGAGACCCAGTACTTC | CASSQGGYIAGERQETQYF | TRBD2 | TRBJ2-5 | NA | TRBV4-2
TGCGCCAGCAGAGGAACAGGGCCGCGTTCGAACACTGAAGCTTTCTTT | CASRGTGPRSNTEAFF | NA | TRBJ1-1 | NA | TRBV5-1
TGTGCCAGCAAAGGAGACACCGGGGAGCTGTTTTTT | CASKGDTGELFF | NA | TRBJ2-2 | NA | TRBV4-2
TGCAGTGCCCTAACCACCTTTAGCACAGATACGCAGTATTTT | CSALTTFSTDTQYF | NA | TRBJ2-3 | NA | TRBV20-1
TGTGCCAGCAGCTTGGAAGGGGTGGGTAATCAGCCCCAGCATTTT | CASSLEGVGNQPQHF | NA | TRBJ1-5 | few | TRBV5-5
TGCGCCAGCATCTCACAGGGGTCCGCAGTCCTGACTTTC | CASISQGSAVLTF | TRBD1 | TRBJ2-6 | NA | TRBV5-1
TGTGCCAGCAGTTTCGAGTGGGAAGGGACGCTGTTTTTT | CASSFEWEGTLFF | NA | TRBJ2-2 | NA | TRBV6-4
TGTGCCAGCAGCTCAACCGACACTACCACGAGCTCCTACAATGAGCAGTTCTTC | CASSSTDTTTSSYNEQFF | NA | TRBJ2-1 | many | TRBV11-3
TGTGCCAGCAGCCAAGTAGGCTACTACAATGAGCAGTTCTTC | CASSQVGYYNEQFF | NA | TRBJ2-1 | NA | TRBV3-1
TGTGCCAGCAGCTCCAGGGCGGCGAGCTCCTATAATTCACCCCTCCACTTT | CASSSRAASSYNSPLHF | NA | TRBJ1-6 | few | TRBV7-9
TGTGCCAGTAGTATAGATAGGGTCTGGTCTGGGGCCAACGTCCTGACTTTC | CASSIDRVWSGANVLTF | NA | TRBJ2-6 | NA | TRBV19
TGTGCCAGCAGCTTGGGAAGCGCAGAGCAGTACTTC | CASSLGSAEQYF | NA | TRBJ2-7 | NA | TRBV11-2
TGCAGCGTTATAAGGGTCGGGACGGCGACCTACGAGCAGTACTTC | CSVIRVGTATYEQYF | NA | TRBJ2-7 | NA | TRBV29-1
TGTGCCAGCACAGCTAGCGGAGGGCAAGAGACCCAGTACTTC | CASTASGGQETQYF | TRBD2 | TRBJ2-5 | NA | TRBV6-6
TGTGCCAGCAGTGACACGGCTAGCGGTAACACAGATACGCAGTATTTT | CASSDTASGNTDTQYF | TRBD2 | TRBJ2-3 | few | TRBV6-4
TGCGCCAGCAGCCAGGTTAACACAGATACGCAGTATTTT | CASSQVNTDTQYF | NA | TRBJ2-3 | NA | TRBV4-3
TGTGCCAGCAGTTTAGTTCCGATTTCCTACAATGAGCAGTTCTTC | CASSLVPISYNEQFF | NA | TRBJ2-1 | NA | TRBV27
TGTGCCAGCAGCTTAGCTAAACACGGACTATACAATGAGCAGTTCTTC | CASSLAKHGLYNEQFF | NA | TRBJ2-1 | many | TRBV7-6
TGCAGTGCTAGGGGTCTGAACACCGGGGAGCTGTTTTTT | CSARGLNTGELFF | NA | TRBJ2-2 | NA | TRBV20-1
TGTGCCAGCAGCTTAGCGAGGACTGACTGGACTAGCGGGGTCCAAGAGACCCAGTACTTC | CASSLARTDWTSGVQETQYF | TRBD2 | TRBJ2-5 | few | TRBV7-8
TGCGCCAGCAGCTTCCCCGGCGGGGGGCAACAAGAGACCCAGTACTTC | CASSFPGGGQQETQYF | TRBD2 | TRBJ2-5 | NA | TRBV5-1